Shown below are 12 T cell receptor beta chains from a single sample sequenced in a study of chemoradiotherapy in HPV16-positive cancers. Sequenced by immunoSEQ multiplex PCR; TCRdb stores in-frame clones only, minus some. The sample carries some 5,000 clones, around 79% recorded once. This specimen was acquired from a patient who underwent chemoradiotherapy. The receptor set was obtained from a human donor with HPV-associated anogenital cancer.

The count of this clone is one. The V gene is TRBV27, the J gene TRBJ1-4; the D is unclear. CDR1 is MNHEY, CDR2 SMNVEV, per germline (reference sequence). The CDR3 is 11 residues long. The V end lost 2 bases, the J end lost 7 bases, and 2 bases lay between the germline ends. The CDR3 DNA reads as TGTGCCAGCAGTTTAGTTGAAAAACTGTTTTTT. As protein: CASSLVEKLFF.

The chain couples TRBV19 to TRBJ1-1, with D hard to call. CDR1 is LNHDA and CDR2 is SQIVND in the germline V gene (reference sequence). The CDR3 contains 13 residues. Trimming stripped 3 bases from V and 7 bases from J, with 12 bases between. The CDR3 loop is CASSIGTVNEAFF. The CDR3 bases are TGTGCCAGTAGTATTGGAACAGTCAATGAAGCTTTCTTT.

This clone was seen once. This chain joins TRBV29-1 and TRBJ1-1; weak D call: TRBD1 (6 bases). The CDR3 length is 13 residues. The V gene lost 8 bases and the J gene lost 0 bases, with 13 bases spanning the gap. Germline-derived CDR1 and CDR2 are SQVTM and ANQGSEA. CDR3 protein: CSLRRDMNTEAFF. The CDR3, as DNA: TGCAGCTTAAGGCGGGACATGAACACTGAAGCTTTCTTT.

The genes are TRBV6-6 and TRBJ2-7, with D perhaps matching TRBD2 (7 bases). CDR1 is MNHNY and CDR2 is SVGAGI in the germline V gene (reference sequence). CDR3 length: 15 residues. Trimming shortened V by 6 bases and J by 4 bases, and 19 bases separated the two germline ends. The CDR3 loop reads CASSPAGAPMYEQYF. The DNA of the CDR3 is TGTGCCAGCAGCCCGGCGGGGGCTCCAATGTACGAGCAGTACTTC.

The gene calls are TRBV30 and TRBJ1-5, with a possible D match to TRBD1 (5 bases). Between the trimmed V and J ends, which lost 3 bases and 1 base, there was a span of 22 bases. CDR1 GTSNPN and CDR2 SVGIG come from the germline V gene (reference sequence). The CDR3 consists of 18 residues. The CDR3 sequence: CAWSNLGEGPYSNQPQHF. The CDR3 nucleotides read TGTGCCTGGAGCAACTTAGGGGAAGGCCCTTACAGCAATCAGCCCCAGCATTTT.

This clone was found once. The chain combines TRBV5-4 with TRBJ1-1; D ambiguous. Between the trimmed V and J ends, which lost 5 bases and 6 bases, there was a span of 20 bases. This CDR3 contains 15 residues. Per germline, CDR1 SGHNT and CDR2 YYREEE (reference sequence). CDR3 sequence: CASSPQAIKGAEAFF. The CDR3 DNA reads TGTGCCAGCAGTCCGCAGGCCATAAAGGGCGCTGAAGCTTTCTTT. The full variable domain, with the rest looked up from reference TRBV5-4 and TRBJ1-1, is ETGVTQSPTHLIKTRGQQVTLRCSSQSGHNTVSWYQQALGQGPQFIFQYYREEENGRGNFPPRFSGLQFPNYSSELNVNALELDDSALYLCASSPQAIKGAEAFFGQGTRLTVV.

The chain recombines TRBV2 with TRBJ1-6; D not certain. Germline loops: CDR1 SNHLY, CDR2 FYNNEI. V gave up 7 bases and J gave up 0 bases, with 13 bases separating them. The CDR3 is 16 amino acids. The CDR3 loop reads CASKDLMSSYNSPLHF. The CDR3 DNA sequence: TGTGCCAGCAAGGATTTAATGAGCTCCTATAATTCACCCCTCCACTTT.

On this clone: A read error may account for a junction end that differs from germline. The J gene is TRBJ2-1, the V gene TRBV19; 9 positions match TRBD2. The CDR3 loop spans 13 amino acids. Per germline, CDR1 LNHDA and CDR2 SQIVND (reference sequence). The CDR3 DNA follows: TGTGCGAGTAACATAGCGGGGGTATCTGAGCAGTTCTTC. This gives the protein CASNIAGVSEQFF.

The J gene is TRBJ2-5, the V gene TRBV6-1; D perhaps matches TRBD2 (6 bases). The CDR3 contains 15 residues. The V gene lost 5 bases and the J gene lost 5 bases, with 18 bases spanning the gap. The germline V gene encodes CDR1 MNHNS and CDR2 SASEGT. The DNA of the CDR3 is TGTGCCAGCAGTTTAGAGGGACTGCCCGGGGAGACCCAGTACTTC. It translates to CASSLEGLPGETQYF.

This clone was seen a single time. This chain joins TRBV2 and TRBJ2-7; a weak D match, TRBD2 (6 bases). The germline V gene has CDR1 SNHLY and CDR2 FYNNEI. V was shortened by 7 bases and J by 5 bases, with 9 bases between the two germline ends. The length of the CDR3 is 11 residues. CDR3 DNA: TGTGCCAGCACCAGGGAGGACGAGCAGTACTTC. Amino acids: CASTREDEQYF.

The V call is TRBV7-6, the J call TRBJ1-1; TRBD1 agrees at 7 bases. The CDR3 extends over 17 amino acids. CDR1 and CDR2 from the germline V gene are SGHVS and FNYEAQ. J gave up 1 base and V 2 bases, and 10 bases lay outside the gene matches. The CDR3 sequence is CASSLFIAGGENTEAFF. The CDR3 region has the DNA TGTGCCAGCAGCTTATTTATCGCAGGGGGTGAGAACACTGAAGCTTTCTTT.

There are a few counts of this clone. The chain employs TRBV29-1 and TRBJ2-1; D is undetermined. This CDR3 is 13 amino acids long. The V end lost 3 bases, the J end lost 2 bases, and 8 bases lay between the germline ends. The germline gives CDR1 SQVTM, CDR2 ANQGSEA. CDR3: CSVETLAYNEQFF. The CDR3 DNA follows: TGCAGCGTTGAGACACTTGCCTACAATGAGCAGTTCTTC.